Reported below is one TCR beta chain. Its antigen is still unknown. No qualities accompany the bases; no much larger clone lies one base away. Blood samples were collected up to 4 times in the first month after transplant and then at least monthly when available. CDR1 and CDR2, looked up from the germline V gene, are MNHEY and SVGAGI. The CDR3 runs 14 amino acids, cysteine and phenylalanine included. Only the CDR3 DNA stays, 42 bases, in frame from base 1. Between the V and J ends, shortened by 0 bases and 8 bases respectively, the junction contains 11 bases. The library was generated by the immunoSEQ multiplex PCR assay. For most patients, high-throughput TCR-beta CDR3 sequencing of genomic DNA was performed by Adaptive Biotechnologies. Processing in the source paper ran as follows. Adaptive's ImmunoSEQ software was the source of the TCR sequencing data for 15 to 20 patients, while three other patients were processed with MiXCR and VDJtools. CDR3 nucleotide sequences shared between donor and recipient were removed because their origin could not be assigned. To count as alloreactive, a clone needed at least 2-fold expansion over unstimulated cells and a minimum CFSE-low frequency of 0.002% (template counts) or 0.001% (read counts). A clone was considered mappable if detected in the sequenced pre-transplant spleen, lymph node, or MLR CFSE-low populations of the donor or recipient. The cumulative frequency of alloreactive clones was calculated as a percentage of all sequences, weighted by copy number. TCRdb limited this immuneACCESS table to in-frame rearrangements with V and J called. A share of clones is missing; checked studies link under half to unresolved V genes, and the rest is unexplained. That table furnishes V, J and clone size, whereas the DNA furnished D and trimming. This sample holds some 41,000 clones; 80% to 95% were observed only once. The ten largest clones represent about 4% of the sample.

These data originate in a study of graft-versus-host responses after intestinal transplantation (dated by TCRdb to the early 2020s). Broadly, across the study: The transplants that recipients received were multivisceral, liver-intestinal, or isolated intestinal. Anti-thymocyte globulin induction was given to all recipients, followed by maintenance tacrolimus and steroids for around three years. Bulk TCR-beta CDR3 sequencing was used to track graft-versus-host and host-versus-graft alloreactive T cell clones in the graft, circulation and bone marrow after intestinal transplantation. To identify alloreactive clones, pre-transplant mixed lymphocyte reaction products were sequenced and compared with unstimulated pre-transplant donor and recipient T cells. The cohort enrolled 20 to 25 intestinal transplant recipients including one retransplant, and a few patients lacking pretransplant specimens were excluded. A peak of at least 4% donor T cells among recipient peripheral blood mononuclear cells was the definition used for donor T cell macrochimerism. Samples from a few later patients were sequenced in-house on an Illumina MiSeq with MiXCR processing rather than by the commercial service.

Broad study findings and their caveats: Peak levels of circulating GvH clones were associated with declines in HvG clones early after transplant. Patients with donor T cell macrochimerism had high GvH to HvG T cell clonal ratios in their allografts. Conclusions were limited by the relatively low number and heterogeneity of intestinal transplant patients. GvH clones were detected in recipient bone marrow, and some of these GvH clones were observed earlier in ileal mucosa or blood, consistent with an intestinal mucosal origin.

This TCR was sampled from a human patient who received an intestinal transplant, so some T cells may come from the graft donor. The receptor chain draws on TRBV6-5 and TRBJ1-3; the D region possibly corresponds to TRBD1 (6 bases align). The material sequenced was PBMCs, taken approximately 700 days after intestinal transplantation. The CDR3 reads CASSYSTEGDTIYF. The base sequence is TGTGCCAGCAGTTACTCGACGGAGGGGGACACCATATATTTT.